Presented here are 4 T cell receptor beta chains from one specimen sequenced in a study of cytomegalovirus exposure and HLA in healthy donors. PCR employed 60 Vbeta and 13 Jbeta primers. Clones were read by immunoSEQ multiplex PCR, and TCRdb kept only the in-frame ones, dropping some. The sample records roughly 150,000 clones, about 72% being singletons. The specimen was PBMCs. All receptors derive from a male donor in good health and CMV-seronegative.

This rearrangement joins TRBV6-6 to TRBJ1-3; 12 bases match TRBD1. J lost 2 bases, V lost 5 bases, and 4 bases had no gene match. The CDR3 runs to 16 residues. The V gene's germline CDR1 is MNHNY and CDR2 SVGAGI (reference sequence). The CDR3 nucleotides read TGTGCCAGCAGTACCGGGACAGGGGGCGCTGGAAACACCATATATTTT. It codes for CASSTGTGGAGNTIYF.

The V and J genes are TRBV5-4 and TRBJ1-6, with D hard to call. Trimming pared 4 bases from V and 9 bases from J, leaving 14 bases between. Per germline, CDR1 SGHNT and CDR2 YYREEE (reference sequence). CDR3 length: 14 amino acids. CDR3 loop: CASSPWEAGSPLHF. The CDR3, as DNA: TGTGCCAGCAGCCCATGGGAGGCGGGTTCACCCCTCCACTTT.

CDR3 in amino acids: CASSGTGGRDTQYF. DNA for the CDR3: TGTGCCAGCAGCGGGACGGGAGGGAGAGATACGCAGTATTTT. The V gene is TRBV5-6, the J gene TRBJ2-3, with TRBD2 identical over 8 bases. Germline CDR1 SGHDT, CDR2 YYEEEE. The CDR3 runs 14 residues. The ends lost 4 bases at V and 5 bases at J; junction bases unmatched: 6. Filled out from reference TRBV5-6 and TRBJ2-3, the complete variable domain reads DAGVTQSPTHLIKTRGQQVTLRCSPKSGHDTVSWYQQALGQGPQFIFQYYEEEERQRGNFPDRFSGHQFPNYSSELNVNALLLGDSALYLCASSGTGGRDTQYFGPGTRLTVL.

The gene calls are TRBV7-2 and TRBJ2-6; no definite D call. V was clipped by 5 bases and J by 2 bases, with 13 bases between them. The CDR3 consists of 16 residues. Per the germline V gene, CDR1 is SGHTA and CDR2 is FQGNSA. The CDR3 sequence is CASSTDSGPGANVLTF. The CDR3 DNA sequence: TGTGCCAGCAGCACTGACTCTGGCCCTGGGGCCAACGTCCTGACTTTC.